The present T cell receptor beta chain was sequenced within a study of blood T cells in healthy people across ages. Overall study results and limits: Whereas aged donors had fewer naive CD4+ cells, long-lived donors had more of them and higher diversity. Naive and antigen-experienced cells could not be conclusively compared, given unsorted PBMCs.

Primers used in a second PCR of roughly 6 to 11 cycles were a sample-barcoded 5' primer and a J-beta primer mix. TCRdb called the 5' RACE reads again in MiXCR, with one record for every CDR3 protein. The sample carries more than 650,000 distinct CDR3 sequences, roughly 53% recorded once. As for this clonotype: Its cognate antigen is unknown.

CDR3 length equals 12 residues. Germline V gene data show CDR1 as MNHEY and CDR2 as SVGEGT. The total RNA that was extracted per sample amounted to at least 5 micrograms. The source is a man older than 75 in good health. The rearrangement joins TRBV6-2 or TRBV6-3 to TRBJ2-1; TRBD1 matches 7 bases. The end of the DNA is better explained by TRBJ2-7, so the J call may be wrong. Sequenced: blood. The CDR3 bases are TGTGCCAGCGGACAGGCCTACAATGAGCAGTACTTC. This gives the protein CASGQAYNEQYF.